These 22 T cell receptor beta chains share one sample of origin, sequenced in a study of blood T cell repertoires in COVID-19. Profiling relied on immunoSEQ multiplex PCR, and the TCRdb table lists in-frame clones only, not all of them. The table has about 390,000 clones, about 86% seen once; the top ten hold about 9.4%. What was sequenced was PBMCs or T cells enriched from blood (not recorded which). The source is a woman aged 50 to 65 who had recovered from COVID-19.

The chain is built from TRBV4-2 and TRBJ2-1; 10 bases match TRBD2. V lost 1 base, J lost 4 bases, and 4 bases stayed unmatched. The length of the CDR3 is 16 residues. CDR1 is LGHNA, CDR2 YNFKEQ, per germline. The CDR3 coding sequence is TGTGCCAGCAGCCAAGGAGTAGCGGGGGGTTACAATGAGCAGTTCTTC. Its protein product is CASSQGVAGGYNEQFF.

The chain employs TRBV19 and TRBJ2-2; tentative D call: TRBD2 (5 bases). The CDR3 has 14 residues. The ends were cut back, 7 bases at V and 5 bases at J, with 14 bases in the middle. Per germline, CDR1 LNHDA and CDR2 SQIVND (reference sequence). The CDR3 coding sequence is TGTGCCAGTATGAGGGCGGTAAGGACCGGGGAGCTGTTTTTT. This gives the protein CASMRAVRTGELFF.

The gene calls are TRBV5-1 and TRBJ1-1; D possibly corresponds to TRBD1 (6 bases). The CDR3 loop spans 14 amino acids. The germline gives CDR1 SGHRS, CDR2 YFSETQ. Trimming took 2 bases from V and 7 from J, leaving 15 bases between them. The CDR3 nucleotides read TGCGCCAGCAGCTTTTCCGACAGGTCGATTGAAGCTTTCTTT. This translates into CASSFSDRSIEAFF.

This sequence joins TRBV3-1 (or the pseudogene TRBV3-2) and TRBJ1-1, with D perhaps matching TRBD1 (5 bases). Germline lookup yields CDR1 LGHDT and CDR2 YNNKEL (reference sequence). The CDR3 covers 13 residues. Deletions cut 3 bases from V and 6 bases from J, with 11 bases between. Here the CDR3 reads CASSQIGGAEAFF. Written as DNA, the CDR3 is TGTGCCAGCAGCCAGATCGGGGGTGCTGAAGCTTTCTTT.

This sequence joins TRBV29-1 and TRBJ1-2; TRBD1 might be the D (6 bases). This CDR3 has 13 amino acids. Germline loops: CDR1 SQVTM, CDR2 ANQGSEA. V was cut by 4 bases and J by 8 bases, with 17 bases left in between. The CDR3 is CSVVEQGDRGYTF. CDR3 nucleotides: TGCAGCGTTGTAGAACAGGGTGATCGCGGCTACACCTTC.

This sequence joins TRBV7-9 and TRBJ1-3, with D unresolved. The CDR3 sequence is 18 residues long. Trimming removed 1 base from V and 4 bases from J, with 20 bases in between. Germline CDR1 reads SEHNR; CDR2 reads FQNEAQ (reference sequence). In nucleotides, the CDR3 is TGTGCCAGCAGCTTAGTAGACGTTCCTACAGTCACGGGAAACACCATATATTTT. Amino acid sequence: CASSLVDVPTVTGNTIYF.

The chain links TRBV5-1 to TRBJ2-7, with 9 bases lining up with TRBD2. Germline trimming cut 3 bases from V and 4 bases from J; bases unmatched to any gene: 5. The CDR3 has 14 residues. In germline, CDR1 is SGHRS, CDR2 YFSETQ. CDR3 in amino acids: CASSSTSGGYEQYF. CDR3 coding DNA: TGCGCCAGCAGCTCGACTAGCGGCGGTTACGAGCAGTACTTC.

This rearrangement joins TRBV3-1 (or the pseudogene TRBV3-2) to TRBJ1-1, with 7 bases matching TRBD1. CDR3 length: 16 amino acids. The J segment lost 1 base and the V segment lost 4 bases, leaving 9 bases of the junction unmatched. Germline CDR1 LGHDT, CDR2 YNNKEL (reference sequence). The CDR3 reads CASSRLWTGPNTEAFF. CDR3 in DNA: TGTGCCAGCAGCCGGCTCTGGACAGGACCGAACACTGAAGCTTTCTTT.

The rearrangement links TRBV7-9 to TRBJ1-1; 9 bases match TRBD1. V lost 6 bases, J lost 3 bases, and 14 bases stayed unmatched. Germline CDR1 reads SEHNR; CDR2 reads FQNEAQ (reference sequence). The CDR3 is made up of 17 amino acids. In nucleotides, the CDR3 is TGTGCCAGCAGAAAGACAGGGGGGCGGCGGAAGGACACTGAAGCTTTCTTT. Protein sequence: CASRKTGGRRKDTEAFF.

The chain carries TRBV6-5 and TRBJ2-7; 7 positions agree with TRBD1. Germline trimming cut 6 bases from V and 1 base from J; bases unmatched to any gene: 9. This CDR3 has 15 residues. From germline, CDR1 is MNHEY and CDR2 SVGAGI. CDR3 sequence: CASRLDREKSYEQYF. The CDR3 region has the DNA TGTGCCAGCAGACTTGACAGGGAGAAATCCTACGAGCAGTACTTC.

This clone was seen a handful of times. The chain employs TRBV11-2 and TRBJ1-6; the match to TRBD1 covers 9 bases. V lost 5 bases to trimming and J lost 5 bases; unmatched junction nucleotides: 4. The CDR3 extends over 15 amino acids. Looked up from germline, CDR1 is SGHAT and CDR2 is FQNNGV. CDR3: CASSPGQGNNSPLHF. The CDR3 bases are TGTGCCAGCAGCCCGGGACAGGGAAATAATTCACCCCTCCACTTT. Using reference TRBV11-2 and TRBJ1-6 for the parts outside the CDR3, the full variable domain is EAGVAQSPRYKIIEKRQSVAFWCNPISGHATLYWYQQILGQGPKLLIQFQNNGVVDDSQLPKDRFSAERLKGVDSTLKIQPAKLEDSAVYLCASSPGQGNNSPLHFGNGTRLTVT.

The chain uses TRBV5-1 and TRBJ1-6; 7 nucleotides agree with TRBD1. With 4 bases clipped from V and 13 bases from J, the junction kept 11 bases outside the gene matches. Looked up from germline, CDR1 is SGHRS and CDR2 is YFSETQ. The length of the CDR3 is 14 residues. CDR3 nucleotide sequence: TGCGCCAGCAGCGCCGGGACAGCCCAATCTCCCCTCCACTTT. Translation gives CASSAGTAQSPLHF.

The CDR3 reads CASSFRGGEYGYTF. The CDR3 region has the DNA TGTGCCAGCAGCTTTCGCGGAGGGGAGTATGGCTACACCTTC. The chain uses TRBV7-9 and TRBJ1-2, with a possible D match to TRBD1 (5 bases). Germline-derived CDR1 and CDR2 are SEHNR and FQNEAQ (reference sequence). V lost 3 bases, J lost 5 bases, and 13 bases lay in between. The CDR3 is 14 amino acids. Filled out from reference TRBV7-9 and TRBJ1-2, the complete variable domain reads DTGVSQNPRHKITKRGQNVTFRCDPISEHNRLYWYRQTLGQGPEFLTYFQNEAQLEKSRLLSDRFSAERPKGSFSTLEIQRTEQGDSAMYLCASSFRGGEYGYTFGSGTRLTVV.

The chain links TRBV28 to TRBJ1-1; perhaps TRBD1 as D (5 bases). The ends were cut back, 7 bases at V and 1 base at J, with 13 bases in the middle. Germline V CDR1 and CDR2: MDHEN, SYDVKM. The CDR3 runs 14 residues. This chain's CDR3 is CASILGGENTEAFF. The DNA for the CDR3 is TGTGCCAGCATCTTGGGAGGGGAGAACACTGAAGCTTTCTTT.

This chain uses TRBV19 with TRBJ2-5; D is possibly TRBD2 (6 bases). The V end was cut by 4 bases, the J end by 5 bases, with 11 bases between. The CDR3 runs to 13 residues. The germline V gene has CDR1 LNHDA and CDR2 SQIVND (reference sequence). The chain's CDR3 is CASSSPGRETQYF. DNA for the CDR3: TGTGCCAGTAGTAGTCCAGGGAGGGAGACCCAGTACTTC.

V usage is TRBV30 and J usage is TRBJ1-6, with 9 bases lining up with TRBD1. Losses at the gene ends were 2 bases for V and 8 bases for J; bases not matched to a gene: 7. Germline V gene sequence: CDR1 GTSNPN, CDR2 SVGIG (reference sequence). This CDR3 is built from 15 residues. The CDR3 is CAWSLGQGTDSPLHF. In DNA, the CDR3 is TGTGCCTGGAGTCTAGGACAGGGGACAGATTCACCCCTCCACTTT.

The rearrangement uses TRBV11-2 and TRBJ1-2; TRBD1 might be the D (6 bases). Trimming stripped 2 bases from V and 8 bases from J, with 12 bases between. Germline V gives CDR1 SGHAT, CDR2 FQNNGV. This CDR3 has 13 residues. The CDR3 here is CASSLTGPRGYTF. As DNA, the CDR3 is TGTGCCAGCAGCTTAACAGGGCCCCGGGGCTACACCTTC.

This clone has more than one count but fewer than ten. The V and J genes are TRBV29-1 and TRBJ2-5; D not certain. V was pared by 4 bases and J by 3 bases, with 3 bases between. CDR3 length equals 10 residues. In germline, CDR1 is SQVTM, CDR2 ANQGSEA. CDR3 sequence reads: CSVVKETQYF. The CDR3 DNA reads TGCAGCGTTGTAAAAGAGACCCAGTACTTC.

J is TRBJ1-1 and V is TRBV7-9; D is unresolved. The V end was cut by 0 bases, the J end by 5 bases, with 7 bases between. CDR1 and CDR2 from the germline V gene are SEHNR and FQNEAQ (reference sequence). The CDR3 loop spans 13 amino acids. DNA of the CDR3: TGTGCCAGCAGCTTAGCGTGGGAGACTGAAGCTTTCTTT. It specifies CASSLAWETEAFF.

The chain links TRBV30 to TRBJ2-2, with D unresolved. Looked up from germline, CDR1 is GTSNPN and CDR2 is SVGIG (reference sequence). Trimming shortened V by 3 bases and J by 2 bases, and 4 bases separated the two germline ends. This CDR3 is built from 12 residues. CDR3: CAWSRNTGELFF. The CDR3 region has the DNA TGTGCCTGGAGCCGTAACACCGGGGAGCTGTTTTTT.

CDR3 loop: CSVEVTGGSWNTIYF. Here the CDR3 DNA reads TGCAGCGTTGAAGTGACAGGCGGGTCTTGGAACACCATATATTTT. The chain recombines TRBV29-1 with TRBJ1-3; D is perhaps TRBD1 (6 bases). The germline CDR1 and CDR2 sequences are SQVTM and ANQGSEA. The V end was cut by 1 base, the J end by 7 bases, with 17 bases between. The CDR3 loop spans 15 amino acids.

Here the CDR3 DNA reads TGTGCCAGCTCACCATGGACTACCAATATCGAGCAGTTCTTC. Translation gives CASSPWTTNIEQFF. V and J are TRBV18 and TRBJ2-1, with D maybe TRBD2 (6 bases). The V end lost 2 bases, the J end lost 10 bases, and 15 bases lay between the germline ends. The CDR3 is made up of 14 amino acids. Germline assignment: CDR1 KGHSH and CDR2 LQKENI. The variable domain in full, with the rest retrieved from reference TRBV18 and TRBJ2-1, is NAGVMQNPRHLVRRRGQEARLRCSPMKGHSHVYWYRQLPEEGLKFMVYLQKENIIDESGMPKERFSAEFPKEGPSILRIQQVVRGDSAAYFCASSPWTTNIEQFFGPGTRLTVL.